This note documents a single TCR beta chain sequence. Germline V lookup: CDR1 KGHSH, CDR2 LQKENI. This CDR3 contains 16 residues. J was trimmed by 6 bases and V by 6 bases; bases with no gene match: 6. The sample comes from a study of blood T cell repertoires in COVID-19. At the level of the study: Spain, Italy and the United States supplied samples that represented acute and convalescent COVID-19. In each case, the material was cDNA or gDNA derived from T cells, B-cell-depleted T cells, or PBMCs.

Original data processing: Researchers report that nucleated cell counts were estimated from reference gene primer amplification. Generated by immunoSEQ multiplex PCR, the TCRdb table keeps only in-frame clones and is missing some. V and J calls and clone size are copied from that table; D and trimming were computed from the DNA. The profile covers roughly 410,000 clones, with 70% to 90% appearing a single time and approximately 2.5% taken by the ten largest. V gene TRBV18 combines with J gene TRBJ2-1; 15 bases are a match to TRBD2. This TCR derives from a woman aged 60-75 years with COVID-19, enrolled during active disease. Sequencing used peripheral blood. The CDR3 DNA reads as TGTGCCAGCTCGCCCCGGACTAGCGGGGGGGCCAATGAGCAGTTCTTC. The encoded protein is CASSPRTSGGANEQFF.